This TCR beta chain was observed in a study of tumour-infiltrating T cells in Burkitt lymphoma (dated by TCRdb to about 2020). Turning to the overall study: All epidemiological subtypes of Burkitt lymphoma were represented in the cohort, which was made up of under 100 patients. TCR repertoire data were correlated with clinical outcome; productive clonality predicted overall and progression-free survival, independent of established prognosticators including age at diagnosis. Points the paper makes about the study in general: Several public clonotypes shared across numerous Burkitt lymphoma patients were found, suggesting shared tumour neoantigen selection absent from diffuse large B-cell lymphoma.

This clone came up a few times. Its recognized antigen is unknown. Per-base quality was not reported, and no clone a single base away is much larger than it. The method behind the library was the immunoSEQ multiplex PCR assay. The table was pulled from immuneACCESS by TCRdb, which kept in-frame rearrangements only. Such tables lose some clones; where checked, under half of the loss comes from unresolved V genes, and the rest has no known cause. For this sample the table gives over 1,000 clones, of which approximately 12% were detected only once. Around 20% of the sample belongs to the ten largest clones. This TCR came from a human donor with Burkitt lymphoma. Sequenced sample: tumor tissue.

The nucleotides are TGTGCCTGGAGTGTACAGGGCAACCACGAGCAGTACTTC. This yields the protein CAWSVQGNHEQYF. The chain is assembled from TRBV30 and TRBJ2-7; a tentative D match to TRBD1 spans 6 bases. V gives up 0 bases and J gives up 5 bases, and the segment between their germline ends measures 11 bases. The CDR3 covers 13 residues, taking in both the cysteine and the phenylalanine. CDR3 DNA is the only sequence kept; it has 39 bases, read in frame from the first base. CDR1 and CDR2, per the germline V gene (reference sequence), are GTSNPN and SVGIG.